These 29 T cell receptor beta chains originate from one sample sequenced in a study of shared clonotypes between healthy human individuals. Assay used: immunoSEQ multiplex PCR; TCRdb lists only in-frame clones, some missing. The sample has roughly 2,300,000 clones, about nine tenths seen once; the top ten hold around 0.38%. The sample taken for sequencing was naive CD4+ T cells from PBMCs. The subset was: CD45RA+ positively selected. Receptors originate from a man between 18 and 35 years old in good health. Some clones in this sample may be carry-over from other donors' samples.

The chain has TRBV27 and TRBJ1-4; D gene uncertain. Per germline, CDR1 MNHEY and CDR2 SMNVEV (reference sequence). This CDR3 spans 15 amino acids. V gave up 1 base and J gave up 7 bases, with 13 bases separating them. CDR3 coding DNA: TGTGCCAGCAGTTTATTCCCCCCACGATTTGAAAAACTGTTTTTT. This translates into CASSLFPPRFEKLFF.

The genes are TRBV5-1 and TRBJ2-7; either TRBD1 or TRBD2 may supply D (6 bases each). This CDR3 is 15 amino acids long. Germline V gene lookup returns CDR1 SGHRS and CDR2 YFSETQ. The V gene lost 4 bases and the J gene lost 1 base, with 15 bases spanning the gap. The CDR3 here is CASSPEGGRSYEQYF. The CDR3 DNA sequence: TGCGCCAGCAGCCCCGAGGGGGGTAGGTCCTACGAGCAGTACTTC.

The table lists this clone with a count of one. The chain has TRBV5-5 and TRBJ2-1; 13 bases agree with TRBD2. With 4 bases clipped from V and 0 bases from J, the junction kept 4 bases outside the gene matches. CDR1 SGHKS and CDR2 YYEKEE come from the germline V gene (reference sequence). The CDR3 is made up of 17 amino acids. For the CDR3, the DNA is TGTGCCAGCAGCCGATGGACTAGCGGGAGCTCCTACAATGAGCAGTTCTTC. Translation: CASSRWTSGSSYNEQFF.

The gene calls are TRBV6-6 and TRBJ1-3; D ambiguous. Between the trimmed V and J ends, which lost 6 bases and 9 bases, there was a span of 21 bases. This CDR3 region has 15 residues. The germline V gene encodes CDR1 MNHNY and CDR2 SVGAGI (reference sequence). CDR3 sequence reads: CASRPTGPGGGTIYF. Written as DNA, the CDR3 is TGTGCCAGCAGACCAACCGGGCCCGGAGGTGGCACCATATATTTT.

The chain recombines TRBV4-2 with TRBJ2-7, with D possibly being TRBD1 or TRBD2 (5 bases each). CDR1 and CDR2 (germline): LGHNA, YNFKEQ. Trimming pared 1 base from V and 3 bases from J, leaving 13 bases between. This CDR3 has 15 amino acids. CDR3 coding DNA: TGTGCCAGCAGCCAAGGTTTCGGGGCCTACTACGAGCAGTACTTC. Its protein is CASSQGFGAYYEQYF.

Concerning this clone: Other DNA sequences in this sample translate to the same CDR3. The chain recombines TRBV28 with TRBJ1-2; D ambiguous. This CDR3 is 12 amino acids long. Germline values: CDR1 MDHEN, CDR2 SYDVKM. V was shortened by 3 bases and J by 7 bases, with 9 bases between the two germline ends. CDR3 nucleotides: TGTGCCAGCAGTTTCGGGCAGAGTGGCTACACCTTC. Protein sequence: CASSFGQSGYTF.

V is TRBV5-6 and J is TRBJ2-5; TRBD2 matches at 9 bases. Germline V gene lookup returns CDR1 SGHDT and CDR2 YYEEEE. Losses at the gene ends were 0 bases for V and 2 bases for J; bases not matched to a gene: 2. This CDR3 region has 15 residues. CDR3 in amino acids: CASSLVLAGQETQYF. In DNA, the CDR3 is TGTGCCAGCAGCTTGGTTCTAGCGGGGCAAGAGACCCAGTACTTC.

In DNA, the CDR3 is TGTGCCAGCAGCCCCATAAATTTGCCCCAGCATTTT. Translated, it gives CASSPINLPQHF. The gene calls are TRBV28 and TRBJ1-5; D unresolved. Per the germline V gene, CDR1 is MDHEN and CDR2 is SYDVKM. V was shortened by 6 bases and J by 9 bases, with 12 bases between the two germline ends. CDR3 size: 12 residues.

V is TRBV6-1 and J is TRBJ1-2; 9 nucleotides align to TRBD1. Trimming removed 4 bases from V and 9 bases from J; junction bases left unmatched: 6. This CDR3 comprises 13 residues. Germline CDR1 reads MNHNS; CDR2 reads SASEGT. The CDR3 nucleotides are TGTGCCAGCAGTGTTCGGACAGGGGTGAGCTACACCTTC. It encodes CASSVRTGVSYTF.

The V and J genes are TRBV6-5 and TRBJ2-5, with a weak D call TRBD2 (6 bases). CDR1 is MNHEY, CDR2 SVGAGI, per germline. V gave up 10 bases and J gave up 5 bases, with 17 bases separating them. The CDR3 covers 13 residues. The CDR3 DNA sequence: TGTGCCACGAACCCTACTGGGGGGGAGACCCAGTACTTC. As protein: CATNPTGGETQYF.

The chain links TRBV28 to TRBJ2-5; the match to TRBD1 covers 7 bases. Near its end, the DNA agrees better with TRBJ2-7, so the J call may be wrong. Germline V lookup: CDR1 MDHEN, CDR2 SYDVKM. The CDR3 loop spans 14 amino acids. The CDR3 nucleotides read TGTGCCTCAACAACCGGACAGGATTCCTACGAGCAGTACTTC. It yields the protein CASTTGQDSYEQYF.

V is TRBV7-9 and J is TRBJ2-3; 14 bases are shared with TRBD2. The germline V gene encodes CDR1 SEHNR and CDR2 FQNEAQ (reference sequence). This CDR3 spans 17 amino acids. Losses at the gene ends were 5 bases for V and 0 bases for J; bases not matched to a gene: 4. Written as DNA, the CDR3 is TGTGCCAGCAGCGCGACTAGCGGGAGGGGAAGCACAGATACGCAGTATTTT. Protein sequence: CASSATSGRGSTDTQYF.

The chain is built from TRBV7-3 and TRBJ2-3; unclear D gene. Per the germline V gene, CDR1 is SGHTA and CDR2 is FQGTGA. Trimming shortened V by 2 bases and J by 10 bases, and 13 bases separated the two germline ends. The CDR3 runs 13 residues. This CDR3 is CASSLDSGGPQYF. CDR3 nucleotide sequence: TGTGCCAGCAGCTTAGACTCCGGTGGTCCGCAGTATTTT.

The chain employs TRBV5-4 and TRBJ2-4, with 8 bases identical to TRBD1. CDR1 and CDR2 (germline): SGHNT, YYREEE (reference sequence). V lost 4 bases to trimming and J lost 8 bases; unmatched junction nucleotides: 8. This CDR3 spans 14 amino acids. The CDR3 protein is CASSLQGESDIQYF. As DNA, the CDR3 is TGTGCCAGCAGCCTACAGGGGGAATCGGACATTCAGTACTTC.

The chain has TRBV7-2 and TRBJ2-4; weak D call: TRBD1 (7 bases). With 5 bases removed from V and 0 bases from J, the gap between germline ends came to 11 bases. The CDR3 is 15 amino acids. Germline V gene sequence: CDR1 SGHTA, CDR2 FQGNSA. CDR3 in DNA: TGTGCCAGCAGCCGCGGGACAGTAGCCAAAAACATTCAGTACTTC. It specifies CASSRGTVAKNIQYF.

The chain carries TRBV28 and TRBJ2-5; 7 positions agree with TRBD1. The germline V gene encodes CDR1 MDHEN and CDR2 SYDVKM. The CDR3 totals 15 residues. The V gene end was trimmed by 5 bases and the J gene end by 5 bases; junction bases not matched to a gene: 11. The CDR3 bases are TGTGCCAGCAGTGGGGGACAGCCGAGCTTGGAGACCCAGTACTTC. It specifies CASSGGQPSLETQYF.

The rearrangement uses TRBV7-9 and TRBJ1-4; possibly TRBD1 for D (5 bases). Germline CDR1 and CDR2: SEHNR and FQNEAQ (reference sequence). V was shortened by 5 bases and J by 0 bases, with 10 bases between the two germline ends. CDR3 size: 15 residues. Written as DNA, the CDR3 is TGTGCCAGCAGCCGGGGGGAGTCAACTAATGAAAAACTGTTTTTT. Amino acids: CASSRGESTNEKLFF.

V gene TRBV7-9 combines with J gene TRBJ2-5; no reliable D call. This CDR3 region has 14 residues. With 1 base removed from V and 3 bases from J, the gap between germline ends came to 9 bases. Germline assignment: CDR1 SEHNR and CDR2 FQNEAQ (reference sequence). In nucleotides, the CDR3 is TGTGCCAGCAGCTTAGGGACGGCCAAAGAGACCCAGTACTTC. The encoded protein is CASSLGTAKETQYF.

The rearrangement links TRBV7-2 to TRBJ2-1; TRBD2 aligns across 15 bases. The CDR3 sequence is 19 residues long. With 1 base clipped from V and 1 base from J, the junction kept 5 bases outside the gene matches. CDR1 and CDR2 from the germline V gene are SGHTA and FQGNSA. CDR3 coding DNA: TGTGCCAGCAGCTTAGACGGGACTAGCGGGAGGCTGTCCTACAATGAGCAGTTCTTC. This encodes CASSLDGTSGRLSYNEQFF.

The J gene is TRBJ2-7, the V gene TRBV10-3, with a tentative D call TRBD1 (5 bases). This CDR3 is built from 14 residues. V was trimmed by 3 bases and J by 3 bases, leaving 12 bases between them. Germline V gives CDR1 ENHRY, CDR2 SYGVKD. The CDR3 spells CAISDGRALYEQYF. DNA of the CDR3: TGTGCCATCAGTGACGGCAGGGCTCTCTACGAGCAGTACTTC.

The chain recombines TRBV5-1 with TRBJ2-1, with no clear D. This CDR3 is built from 16 residues. Looked up from germline, CDR1 is SGHRS and CDR2 is YFSETQ. Trimming pared 0 bases from V and 2 bases from J, leaving 12 bases between. CDR3 amino acids: CASSLGKQQPYNEQFF. The CDR3 nucleotides are TGCGCCAGCAGCTTGGGTAAACAGCAACCCTACAATGAGCAGTTCTTC.

Only a few counts were recorded for this clone. This chain connects TRBV28 to TRBJ1-1; D gene uncertain. V was shortened by 3 bases and J by 1 base, with 9 bases between the two germline ends. Germline V gene lookup returns CDR1 MDHEN and CDR2 SYDVKM. The CDR3 contains 14 residues. As DNA, the CDR3 is TGTGCCAGCAGTTTCGTCTTTAGGAACACTGAAGCTTTCTTT. Translating gives CASSFVFRNTEAFF.

V and J are TRBV2 and TRBJ2-3; perhaps TRBD2 as D (6 bases). V lost 7 bases and J 8 bases, leaving 13 bases between the germline ends. The CDR3 length is 12 residues. Germline V gives CDR1 SNHLY, CDR2 FYNNEI. CDR3 loop: CASTDPGATQYF. CDR3 bases: TGTGCCAGCACCGACCCGGGAGCTACGCAGTATTTT. The variable domain in full, completed from reference TRBV2 and TRBJ2-3, reads EPEVTQTPSHQVTQMGQEVILRCVPISNHLYFYWYRQILGQKVEFLVSFYNNEISEKSEIFDDQFSVERPDGSNFTLKIRSTKLEDSAMYFCASTDPGATQYFGPGTRLTVL.

This chain links TRBV28 with TRBJ2-2; D is unresolved. The CDR3 totals 14 residues. Germline V gene lookup returns CDR1 MDHEN and CDR2 SYDVKM. Trimming stripped 2 bases from V and 1 base from J, with 5 bases between. CDR3 region: CASSLRLNTGELFF. In DNA form, the CDR3 reads TGTGCCAGCAGTTTAAGGCTGAACACCGGGGAGCTGTTTTTT.

V and J are TRBV5-4 and TRBJ1-1; D remains ambiguous. The CDR3 has 13 amino acids. From germline, CDR1 is SGHNT and CDR2 YYREEE (reference sequence). V was pared by 1 base and J by 4 bases, with 8 bases between. This CDR3 is CASSLNSGTEAFF. CDR3 nucleotide sequence: TGTGCCAGCAGCTTGAACAGTGGCACTGAAGCTTTCTTT.

V is TRBV27 and J is TRBJ2-7, with 11 nucleotides matching TRBD1. Germline V gene data show CDR1 as MNHEY and CDR2 as SMNVEV (reference sequence). CDR3 size: 14 residues. Unmatched junction bases numbered 5, after V lost 5 bases and J lost 5 bases. DNA of the CDR3: TGTGCCAGCAGTCCTAAGGACAGGGGGCACGAGCAGTACTTC. Translated: CASSPKDRGHEQYF.

Details on this clone: Other DNA sequences of this sample code for an identical CDR3. V usage is TRBV7-9 and J usage is TRBJ1-5; no clear D gene. Trimming removed 1 base at V and 5 bases at J, with 6 bases between. This CDR3 is 13 amino acids long. Germline V gene data show CDR1 as SEHNR and CDR2 as FQNEAQ (reference sequence). The CDR3, as DNA: TGTGCCAGCAGCTTAGAGGCGGATCAGCCCCAGCATTTT. This translates into CASSLEADQPQHF.

The genes are TRBV4-2 and TRBJ2-1; 9 bases are shared with TRBD2. Germline values: CDR1 LGHNA, CDR2 YNFKEQ. The CDR3 length is 19 residues. The V and J ends lost 3 bases and 2 bases, in that order; junction bases with no gene match: 14. DNA for the CDR3: TGTGCCAGCAGCCATGTAGGGGCTAGCGGGAACGGGGCCTACAATGAGCAGTTCTTC. Protein product: CASSHVGASGNGAYNEQFF.

This clone was seen more than once but under ten times. The CDR3 reads CASRPWDRLYTEAFF. In DNA, the CDR3 is TGTGCCAGCCGCCCCTGGGACAGGTTATACACTGAAGCTTTCTTT. This chain uses TRBV2 with TRBJ1-1; 8 nucleotides line up with TRBD1. This CDR3 is 15 amino acids long. CDR1 is SNHLY and CDR2 is FYNNEI in the germline V gene. V dropped 8 bases and J dropped 3; count of bases not matched to a gene: 11.